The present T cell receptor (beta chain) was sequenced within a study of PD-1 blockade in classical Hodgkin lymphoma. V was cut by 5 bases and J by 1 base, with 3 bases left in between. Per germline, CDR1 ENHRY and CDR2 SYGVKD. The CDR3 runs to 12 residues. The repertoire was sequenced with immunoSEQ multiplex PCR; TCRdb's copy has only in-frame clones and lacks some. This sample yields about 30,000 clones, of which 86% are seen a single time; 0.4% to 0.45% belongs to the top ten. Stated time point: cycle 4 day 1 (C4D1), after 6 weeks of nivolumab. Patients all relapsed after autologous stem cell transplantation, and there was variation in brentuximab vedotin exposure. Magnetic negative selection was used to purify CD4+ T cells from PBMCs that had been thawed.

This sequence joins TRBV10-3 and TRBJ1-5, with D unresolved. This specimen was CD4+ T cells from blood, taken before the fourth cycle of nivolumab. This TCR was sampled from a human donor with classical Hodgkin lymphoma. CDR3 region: CAISPSNQPQHF. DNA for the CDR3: TGTGCCATCAGTCCGAGCAATCAGCCCCAGCATTTT.